A selection of T cell receptor beta chains follows, all from one sample in a study of T cells in Graves' hyperthyroidism and ophthalmopathy. TCRdb re-called the multiplex PCR reads with MiXCR, one entry per CDR3 protein. Of a few hundred thousand distinct CDR3 sequences in the sample, about an eighth were seen once. Sequenced input: blood. The receptor source for this set is a woman aged 40 to 50 with Graves' ophthalmopathy. CDR3s include the opening cysteine and the closing phenylalanine or tryptophan. Each record gives: clone size, V gene, D gene, J gene, CDR3 protein, CDR3 DNA. A D gene is named only where the DNA matches it firmly. Only part of the rows carry a size: once, few, many, or a class if the clone is expanded.

.	TRBV19	TRBD1	TRBJ1-4	CASSIPLGQNNEKLFF	TGTGCCAGTAGTATTCCGTTGGGACAGAACAATGAAAAACTGTTTTTT
few	TRBV24-1	.	TRBJ2-2	CATSPGDSDTGELFF	TGTGCCACCAGTCCGGGAGATTCTGACACCGGGGAGCTGTTTTTT
.	TRBV7-2	TRBD1	TRBJ2-7	CASSLAPGQGGAYEQYF	TGTGCCAGCAGCTTAGCGCCAGGACAGGGGGGTGCCTACGAGCAGTACTTC
many	TRBV7-8	.	TRBJ2-1	CASSFFAGNEQFF	TGTGCCAGCAGCTTTTTCGCAGGGAACGAGCAGTTCTTC
many	TRBV28	.	TRBJ1-4	CASRLGGSYEKLFF	TGTGCCAGCAGACTCGGGGGATCATATGAAAAACTGTTTTTT
few	TRBV5-1	TRBD1	TRBJ2-1	CASSPGDSSYNEQFF	TGCGCCAGCAGCCCAGGGGACAGCTCCTACAATGAGCAGTTCTTC
many	TRBV20-1	TRBD1	TRBJ1-2	CSAADRADGYTF	TGCAGTGCCGCAGACAGGGCGGACGGCTACACCTTC
many	TRBV15	TRBD1	TRBJ1-2	CATSRATGQGGYGYTF	TGTGCCACCAGCAGAGCGACTGGACAGGGCGGGTATGGCTACACCTTC
many	TRBV2	.	TRBJ1-1	CASSLLRDTEAFF	TGTGCCAGCAGCCTACTGAGAGACACTGAAGCTTTCTTT
.	TRBV10-1	.	TRBJ2-1	CASSALTYNEQFF	TGCGCCAGCAGTGCTCTGACCTACAATGAGCAGTTCTTC
.	TRBV5-1	.	TRBJ2-7	CASSVGHTYEQYF	TGCGCCAGCAGCGTTGGACACACCTACGAGCAGTACTTC
many	TRBV18	.	TRBJ2-5	CASSPQTETQYF	TGTGCCAGCTCACCACAGACAGAGACCCAGTACTTC
many	TRBV12-3/TRBV12-4	.	TRBJ1-2	CASSNYNRVSYGYTF	TGTGCCAGCAGTAACTACAACAGGGTCAGCTATGGCTACACCTTC
many	TRBV12-3/TRBV12-4	.	TRBJ1-4	CASSSRDHNEKLFF	TGTGCCAGCAGTTCCCGGGATCATAATGAAAAACTGTTTTTT
.	TRBV7-8	.	TRBJ1-1	CASSGDEGEFTEAFF	TGTGCCAGCAGTGGCGACGAGGGGGAGTTCACTGAAGCTTTCTTT
many	TRBV13	TRBD1	TRBJ1-1	CASSSLPGQGTMNTEAFF	TGTGCCAGCAGCTCCTTACCGGGACAGGGAACAATGAACACTGAAGCTTTCTTT
few	TRBV29-1	.	TRBJ2-7	CSVEAPGVSYEQYF	TGCAGCGTTGAAGCCCCCGGGGTGTCCTACGAGCAGTACTTC
few	TRBV6-1	TRBD1	TRBJ2-2	CASGGQGRTGELFF	TGTGCCAGCGGGGGACAGGGGCGGACCGGGGAGCTGTTTTTT
.	TRBV10-1	.	TRBJ1-3	CASSESGPSSGNTIYF	TGCGCCAGCAGTGAGTCGGGACCCAGCTCTGGAAACACCATATATTTT
many	TRBV12-3/TRBV12-4	.	TRBJ1-1	CASSLAGKGGYLDTEAFF	TGTGCCAGCAGTTTAGCGGGGAAAGGGGGATATTTGGACACTGAAGCTTTCTTT
few	TRBV27	.	TRBJ1-3	CASADGGPSGNTIYF	TGTGCCAGCGCGGACGGGGGGCCCTCTGGAAACACCATATATTTT
many	TRBV5-6	.	TRBJ1-2	CASRGRINYGYTF	TGTGCCAGCAGGGGACGGATTAACTATGGCTACACCTTC
few	TRBV30	.	TRBJ2-5	CAWSVVGSRYQETQYF	TGTGCCTGGAGTGTAGTGGGCTCCAGGTACCAAGAGACCCAGTACTTC
few	TRBV3-1	TRBD1	TRBJ1-5	CASSQRVGQGRPSNQPQHF	TGTGCCAGCAGCCAAAGAGTGGGACAGGGAAGGCCCAGCAATCAGCCCCAGCATTTT
many	TRBV2	.	TRBJ2-3	CASKPRRAGGGGTDTQYF	TGTGCCAGCAAACCCCGCCGAGCAGGGGGGGGGGGCACAGATACGCAGTATTTT
many	TRBV20-1	TRBD1	TRBJ1-2	CSADGQGASYGYTF	TGCAGTGCTGATGGACAGGGGGCAAGCTATGGCTACACCTTC
many	TRBV7-6	.	TRBJ2-3	CARRTKSAADTQYF	TGTGCCAGGCGGACGAAAAGTGCGGCGGATACGCAGTATTTT
.	TRBV2	TRBD1	TRBJ2-5	CASRRDSETQYF	TGTGCCAGCAGACGGGACAGCGAGACCCAGTACTTC
many	TRBV20-1	TRBD1	TRBJ2-2	CSAFGTATGELFF	TGCAGTGCTTTTGGGACAGCCACCGGGGAGCTGTTTTTT
few	TRBV7-9	TRBD1	TRBJ2-7	CASSLTGLEGEQYF	TGTGCCAGCAGTTTGACAGGGTTGGAAGGCGAGCAGTACTTC
many	TRBV20-1	TRBD1	TRBJ2-3	CSAGHRGKSTDTQYF	TGCAGTGCTGGACACAGGGGGAAAAGCACAGATACGCAGTATTTT
few	TRBV5-8	TRBD2	TRBJ2-5	CASSLGRTSGETQYF	TGTGCCAGCAGCTTGGGTAGGACTAGCGGCGAGACCCAGTACTTC
many	TRBV2	.	TRBJ1-6	CASSDRRLDSPLHF	TGTGCCAGCAGTGACCGCAGGCTCGATTCACCCCTCCACTTT
many	TRBV6-1	.	TRBJ2-1	CASTLTPPAYNEQFF	TGTGCCAGCACCCTGACACCACCGGCTTACAATGAGCAGTTCTTC
many	TRBV25-1	.	TRBJ1-3	CASSAPGPGNTIYF	TGTGCCAGCAGCGCACCGGGACCTGGAAACACCATATATTTT
many	TRBV7-9	.	TRBJ1-1	CASSLARGSQGAFF	TGTGCCAGCAGCTTAGCTAGAGGAAGCCAGGGGGCTTTCTTT
many	TRBV20-1	TRBD2	TRBJ2-1	CSAPGTSGRRGFYNEQFF	TGCAGTGCACCCGGGACTAGCGGGCGAAGAGGTTTTTACAATGAGCAGTTCTTC
many	TRBV19	.	TRBJ1-5	CASSIESGNQPQHF	TGTGCCAGTAGTATAGAATCGGGCAATCAGCCCCAGCATTTT
.	TRBV19	TRBD1	TRBJ2-1	CASSNGDSSYNEQFF	TGTGCCAGTAGTAACGGGGACAGCTCCTACAATGAGCAGTTCTTC
many	TRBV13	.	TRBJ2-1	CASSLFRLARRGSYNEQFF	TGTGCCAGCAGCTTATTTAGGCTAGCGAGACGGGGGTCCTACAATGAGCAGTTCTTC
.	TRBV12-3/TRBV12-4	.	TRBJ1-4	CASSSSGGNEKLFF	TGTGCCAGCAGCTCCTCGGGAGGGAATGAAAAACTGTTTTTT
.	TRBV7-9	TRBD1	TRBJ2-3	CASRSPGQGPDTQYF	TGTGCCAGCAGATCACCGGGACAGGGCCCAGATACGCAGTATTTT
many	TRBV15	TRBD1	TRBJ1-4	CATSRGRGEKLFF	TGTGCCACCAGCAGAGGCAGGGGGGAAAAACTGTTTTTT
many	TRBV24-1	.	TRBJ1-2	CATSGPGSLDGYTF	TGTGCCACCAGTGGTCCAGGCTCCTTGGATGGCTACACCTTC
many	TRBV12-5	.	TRBJ2-7	CASAPRGTYEQYF	TGTGCTAGTGCCCCGAGGGGGACTTACGAGCAGTACTTC
many	TRBV10-3	TRBD2	TRBJ2-3	CAISESGGTLTDTQYF	TGTGCCATCAGTGAGTCCGGGGGGACCCTCACAGATACGCAGTATTTT
few	TRBV20-1	TRBD2	TRBJ2-1	CSARDRLRLAGGPSYNEQFF	TGCAGTGCTAGAGACCGTTTACGACTAGCGGGAGGGCCATCCTACAATGAGCAGTTCTTC
many	TRBV11-3	.	TRBJ1-2	CASSLDEVVNGYTF	TGTGCCAGCAGCTTAGATGAGGTGGTCAATGGCTACACCTTC
once	TRBV5-5	.	TRBJ1-4	CASSLGQRGAYEKLFF	TGTGCCAGCAGCTTGGGACAAAGGGGGGCGTATGAAAAACTGTTTTTT
few	TRBV6-1	TRBD1	TRBJ1-1	CASTYRDRGRKNTEAFF	TGTGCCAGCACCTACCGGGACAGGGGGCGAAAGAACACTGAAGCTTTCTTT
.	TRBV4-1	.	TRBJ2-7	CASSLKSQVSSYEQYF	TGCGCCAGCTCTCTCAAGTCACAGGTTAGCTCCTACGAGCAGTACTTC
many	TRBV12-3/TRBV12-4	TRBD1	TRBJ2-7	CASSSTGTGSYEQYF	TGTGCCAGCAGTTCGACCGGGACAGGGTCCTACGAGCAGTACTTC